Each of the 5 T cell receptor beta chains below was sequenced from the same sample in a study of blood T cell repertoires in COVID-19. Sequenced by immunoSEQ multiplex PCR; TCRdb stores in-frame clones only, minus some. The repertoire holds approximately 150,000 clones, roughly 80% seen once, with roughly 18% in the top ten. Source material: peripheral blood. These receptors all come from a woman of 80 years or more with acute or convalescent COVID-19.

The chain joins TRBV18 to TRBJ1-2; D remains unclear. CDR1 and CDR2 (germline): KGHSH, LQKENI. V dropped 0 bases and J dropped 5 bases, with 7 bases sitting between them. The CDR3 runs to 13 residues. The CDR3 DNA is TGTGCCAGCTCACCACCGGGCGGGTATGGCTACACCTTC. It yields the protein CASSPPGGYGYTF.

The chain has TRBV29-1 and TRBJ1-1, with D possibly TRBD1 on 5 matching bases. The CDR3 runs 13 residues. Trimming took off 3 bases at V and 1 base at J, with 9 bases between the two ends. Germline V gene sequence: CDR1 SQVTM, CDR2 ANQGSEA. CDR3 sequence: CSVDQGGNTEAFF. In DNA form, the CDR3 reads TGCAGCGTTGATCAGGGTGGGAACACTGAAGCTTTCTTT.

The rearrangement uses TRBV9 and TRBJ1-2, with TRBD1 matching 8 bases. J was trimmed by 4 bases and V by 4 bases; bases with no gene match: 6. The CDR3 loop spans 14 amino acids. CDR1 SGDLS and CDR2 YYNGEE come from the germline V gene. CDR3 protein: CASSPRTGSYGYTF. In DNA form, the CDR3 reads TGTGCCAGCAGCCCAAGGACAGGGAGCTATGGCTACACCTTC.

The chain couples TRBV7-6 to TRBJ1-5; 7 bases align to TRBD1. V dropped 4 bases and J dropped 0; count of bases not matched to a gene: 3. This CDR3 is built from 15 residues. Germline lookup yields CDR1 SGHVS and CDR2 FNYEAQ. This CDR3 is CASSSYRGSNQPQHF. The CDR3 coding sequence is TGTGCCAGCAGCTCGTACAGGGGTAGCAATCAGCCCCAGCATTTT. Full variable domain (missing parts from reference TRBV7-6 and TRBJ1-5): GAGVSQSPRYKVTKRGQDVALRCDPISGHVSLYWYRQALGQGPEFLTYFNYEAQQDKSGLPNDRFSAERPEGSISTLTIQRTEQRDSAMYRCASSSYRGSNQPQHFGDGTRLSIL.

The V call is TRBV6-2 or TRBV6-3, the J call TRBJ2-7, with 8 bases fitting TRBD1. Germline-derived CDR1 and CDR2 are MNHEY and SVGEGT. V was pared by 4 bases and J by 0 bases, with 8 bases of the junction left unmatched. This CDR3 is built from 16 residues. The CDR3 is CASSSLGQVNSYEQYF. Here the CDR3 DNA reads TGTGCCAGCAGTTCGTTGGGACAGGTTAACTCCTACGAGCAGTACTTC.